This record concerns one T cell receptor (beta chain) sequence. Antigen unknown. The CDR3 totals 16 residues. Germline V gives CDR1 ENHRY, CDR2 SYGVKD. The V end lost 0 bases, the J end lost 6 bases, and 14 bases lay between the germline ends. These data come from a study of beta chain features in type 1 diabetes. The sequenced template was cDNA made from the entire isolated RNA. Method: immunoSEQ multiplex PCR; TCRdb's copy keeps in-frame clones and lacks some. The profile shows 120,000 to 150,000 clones, roughly an eighth of them singletons. Study outcomes and limitations: These data did not resolve whether HLA type affects TCRB rearrangement. Researchers report that Type 1 diabetes patients had moderately but significantly shorter TCRB CDR3s across all four CD4+ subsets.

What was sequenced was central memory CD4+ T cells from blood. The receptor was derived from a man between 18 and 35 years old with type 1 diabetes. The chain uses TRBV10-3 and TRBJ1-4, with D unresolved. Here the CDR3 DNA reads TGTGCCATCAGTGAGTCAGTCTTGGAAGCGGATGAAAAACTGTTTTTT. Translated, it gives CAISESVLEADEKLFF.